This T cell receptor (beta chain) stems from a study of T cell repertoires in cytomegalovirus infection. TCRdb redid the calling of the reads with MiXCR, one entry per CDR3 protein. Of approximately 500,000 distinct CDR3 sequences listed, 15% to 20% are singletons. This CDR3 region has 16 residues. Germline V lookup: CDR1 SGHDN, CDR2 FVKESK. V dropped 1 base and J dropped 2 bases, with 11 bases sitting between them. This clonotype was obtained from a human donor in good health (CMV status not recorded). Some clones in this sample may be carry-over from other donors' samples. This rearrangement joins TRBV14 to TRBJ2-2; D is possibly TRBD1 (6 bases). The sequenced sample consisted of CD8+ T cells from PBMCs. CDR3 sequence (DNA): TGTGCCAGCAGCCAAGTGATGGGACAAAACACCGGGGAGCTGTTTTTT. Amino acids: CASSQVMGQNTGELFF. Filled out from reference TRBV14 and TRBJ2-2, the complete variable domain reads EAGVTQFPSHSVIEKGQTVTLRCDPISGHDNLYWYRRVMGKEIKFLLHFVKESKQDESGMPNNRFLAERTGGTYSTLKVQPAELEDSGVYFCASSQVMGQNTGELFFGEGSRLTVL.